The text below deals with one T cell receptor (beta chain). Its cognate antigen is unknown. Primers included in the PCR were 60 Vbeta and 13 Jbeta primers. Generated by immunoSEQ multiplex PCR, the TCRdb table keeps only in-frame clones and is missing some. The sample yields some 63,000 clones, about 80% seen once. The data were obtained in a study of cytomegalovirus exposure and HLA in healthy donors. The study sampled nominally healthy donors, though unrecorded immune exposures were likely. Study findings and constraints: Specific recognition of CMV antigens was confirmed in vitro for a few chains (all CMV-associated).

Germline CDR1 is SGHNT and CDR2 is YYREEE (reference sequence). Trimming removed 3 bases from V and 5 bases from J, with 11 bases in between. There are 13 residues in the CDR3. This TCR was recovered from a human donor in good health. This rearrangement joins TRBV5-4 to TRBJ2-5, with D possibly matching TRBD2 (6 bases). Sample: PBMCs. CDR3 region: CASSSPGGETQYF. The CDR3 nucleotides are TGTGCCAGCAGCTCCCCTGGGGGGGAGACCCAGTACTTC.